A single sample is the source of the 29 T cell receptor beta chains below, sequenced in a study of T cells after yellow fever vaccination. TCRdb fed the 5' RACE reads into MiXCR, producing one record per CDR3 protein. The sample lists under 550,000 distinct CDR3 sequences, 20% to 25% occurring once. The starting material was PBMCs, obtained more than 20 days after the first yellow fever vaccination. These receptors were obtained from a man aged 18-30 years who received the YFV17D yellow fever vaccine.

This chain uses TRBV18 with TRBJ1-2; D is perhaps TRBD1 (6 bases). The V gene lost 2 bases and the J gene lost 3 bases, with 13 bases spanning the gap. Germline V gene sequence: CDR1 KGHSH, CDR2 LQKENI. The CDR3 has 15 amino acids. In nucleotides, the CDR3 is TGTGCCAGCTCACCAAATAGGGGGGATGACTATGGCTACACCTTC. Its protein product is CASSPNRGDDYGYTF.

The chain employs TRBV2 and TRBJ1-5; D ambiguous. The CDR3 contains 14 residues. From germline, CDR1 is SNHLY and CDR2 FYNNEI. The V end was cut by 3 bases, the J end by 3 bases, with 9 bases between. The CDR3 sequence: CASSDPGFNQPQHF. In DNA, the CDR3 is TGTGCCAGCAGTGACCCCGGTTTCAATCAGCCCCAGCATTTT.

V gene TRBV2 combines with J gene TRBJ2-2; no clear D gene. The CDR3 is 14 residues long. Germline V gene data show CDR1 as SNHLY and CDR2 as FYNNEI. V gave up 8 bases and J gave up 0 bases, with 10 bases separating them. CDR3 bases: TGTGCCAGCGTTGGGAAGGCGAACACCGGGGAGCTGTTTTTT. It codes for CASVGKANTGELFF.

There are many counts of this clonotype. The chain has TRBV11-2 and TRBJ2-5, with D possibly matching TRBD2 (5 bases). The CDR3 is 14 residues long. V was clipped by 5 bases and J by 1 base, with 11 bases between them. Germline lookup yields CDR1 SGHAT and CDR2 FQNNGV. For the CDR3, the DNA is TGTGCCAGCAGCATCGGGCTAGCCCAAGAGACCCAGTACTTC. Translation gives CASSIGLAQETQYF.

The chain links TRBV7-9 to TRBJ2-5; TRBD2 agrees at 12 bases. The V gene's germline CDR1 is SEHNR and CDR2 FQNEAQ (reference sequence). This CDR3 has 16 amino acids. V lost 5 bases, J lost 4 bases, and 8 bases stayed unmatched. This CDR3 is CASSAGLAGGRETQYF. The CDR3 coding sequence is TGTGCCAGCAGCGCGGGCCTAGCGGGGGGGCGAGAGACCCAGTACTTC.

This clonotype appeared a few times. This chain joins TRBV2 and TRBJ2-5; D is unresolved. The CDR3 is 11 amino acids. CDR1 is SNHLY and CDR2 is FYNNEI in the germline V gene. V shed 7 bases and J shed 2 bases, with 5 bases lying between them. The CDR3 DNA sequence: TGTGCCAGCATGAGGCAAGAGACCCAGTACTTC. Amino acids: CASMRQETQYF. Full variable domain (rest looked up from reference TRBV2 and TRBJ2-5): EPEVTQTPSHQVTQMGQEVILRCVPISNHLYFYWYRQILGQKVEFLVSFYNNEISEKSEIFDDQFSVERPDGSNFTLKIRSTKLEDSAMYFCASMRQETQYFGPGTRLLVL.

In this sample, this clonotype turned up a few times. This chain uses TRBV7-2 with TRBJ2-1; maybe TRBD1 (5 bases). The germline V gene has CDR1 SGHTA and CDR2 FQGNSA. Trimming took 5 bases from V and 5 from J, leaving 13 bases between them. CDR3 size: 14 residues. DNA of the CDR3: TGTGCCAGCAGCCTCTGGGGCGTTCACAATGAGCAGTTCTTC. Encoded protein: CASSLWGVHNEQFF.

The V call is TRBV12-3 or TRBV12-4, the J call TRBJ2-7; D not resolved. V shed 5 bases and J shed 6 bases, with 14 bases lying between them. This CDR3 region has 13 residues. The CDR3 DNA reads TGTGCCAGCAGTCCAAACGTTGGAGTCGAGCAGTACTTC. This sequence encodes CASSPNVGVEQYF.

The chain combines TRBV14 with TRBJ2-6, with 7 nucleotides matching TRBD1. Germline lookup yields CDR1 SGHDN and CDR2 FVKESK. The V gene end was trimmed by 10 bases and the J gene end by 2 bases; junction bases not matched to a gene: 2. The length of the CDR3 is 13 residues. The CDR3 here is CATRGPGANVLTF. DNA for the CDR3: TGTGCCACGAGGGGGCCTGGGGCCAACGTCCTGACTTTC.

This chain joins TRBV7-3 and TRBJ2-1, with TRBD2 matching 8 bases. The V gene's germline CDR1 is SGHTA and CDR2 FQGTGA. The J segment lost 7 bases and the V segment lost 3 bases, leaving 2 bases of the junction unmatched. The CDR3 is made up of 13 amino acids. The CDR3, as DNA: TGTGCCAGCAGCTTGCCGGGGGGGAATGAGCAGTTCTTC. It is translated as CASSLPGGNEQFF.

This clonotype was recorded a few times. The gene calls are TRBV28 and TRBJ2-3; D gene ambiguous. This CDR3 spans 14 amino acids. The V end was cut by 6 bases, the J end by 2 bases, with 12 bases between. Looked up from germline, CDR1 is MDHEN and CDR2 is SYDVKM. In nucleotides, the CDR3 is TGTGCCAGCAGCTTCCGGACGGCCACAGATACGCAGTATTTT. It translates to CASSFRTATDTQYF.

The chain links TRBV6-1 to TRBJ2-2; 8 bases align to TRBD1. Germline V lookup: CDR1 MNHNS, CDR2 SASEGT. Trimming removed 9 bases from V and 2 bases from J; junction bases left unmatched: 5. The length of the CDR3 is 14 residues. CDR3 sequence: CASLGQVNTGELFF. DNA for the CDR3: TGTGCCAGTCTGGGACAGGTTAACACCGGGGAGCTGTTTTTT.

This clonotype was seen only a few times. This rearrangement joins TRBV5-6 to TRBJ2-7; perhaps TRBD1 as D (6 bases). This CDR3 comprises 15 residues. Deletions cut 4 bases from V and 2 bases from J, with 16 bases between. Germline V gene sequence: CDR1 SGHDT, CDR2 YYEEEE. The CDR3 sequence is CASSMFRGSTYEQYF. Here the CDR3 DNA reads TGTGCCAGCAGCATGTTCAGGGGTTCGACCTACGAGCAGTACTTC. The full variable domain, in which reference TRBV5-6 and TRBJ2-7 provide the parts outside the CDR3, is DAGVTQSPTHLIKTRGQQVTLRCSPKSGHDTVSWYQQALGQGPQFIFQYYEEEERQRGNFPDRFSGHQFPNYSSELNVNALLLGDSALYLCASSMFRGSTYEQYFGPGTRLTVT.

The chain combines TRBV5-6 with TRBJ2-6; D is tentatively TRBD1 or TRBD2 (6 bases each). Trimming took off 3 bases at V and 3 bases at J, with 28 bases between the two ends. Germline CDR1 SGHDT, CDR2 YYEEEE. This CDR3 has 21 residues. CDR3 loop: CASSWVGLSTGVGSGANVLTF. The CDR3 DNA reads TGTGCCAGCAGCTGGGTGGGGCTGTCGACAGGCGTCGGGAGTGGGGCCAACGTCCTGACTTTC. Full variable domain (remainder filled in from reference TRBV5-6 and TRBJ2-6): DAGVTQSPTHLIKTRGQQVTLRCSPKSGHDTVSWYQQALGQGPQFIFQYYEEEERQRGNFPDRFSGHQFPNYSSELNVNALLLGDSALYLCASSWVGLSTGVGSGANVLTFGAGSRLTVL.

The J gene is TRBJ2-7, the V gene TRBV30; D gene uncertain. V lost 2 bases and J lost 3, with 11 bases in between. The CDR3 is made up of 13 amino acids. Germline V gene lookup returns CDR1 GTSNPN and CDR2 SVGIG (reference sequence). Written as DNA, the CDR3 is TGTGCCTGGAGTCCGGACCGAAACTACGAGCAGTACTTC. It codes for CAWSPDRNYEQYF.

This clonotype appeared a few times. The V and J genes are TRBV19 and TRBJ1-5; D possibly corresponds to TRBD1 (5 bases). The V gene's germline CDR1 is LNHDA and CDR2 SQIVND (reference sequence). V lost 4 bases and J lost 6, with 19 bases in between. CDR3 length: 16 amino acids. This CDR3 is CASSTRPGPQVQPQHF. In nucleotides, the CDR3 is TGTGCCAGTAGTACCCGGCCAGGGCCCCAGGTTCAGCCCCAGCATTTT.

This clonotype was counted between two and nine times. The V gene is TRBV7-9, the J gene TRBJ2-1, with no clear D. The length of the CDR3 is 16 residues. The germline gives CDR1 SEHNR, CDR2 FQNEAQ (reference sequence). V was trimmed by 4 bases and J by 8 bases, leaving 21 bases between them. The CDR3 DNA follows: TGTGCCAGCAGCTCTCCCCTGAATAGCCTAAGCCATGAGCAGTTCTTC. Residues: CASSSPLNSLSHEQFF.

V and J are TRBV5-1 and TRBJ2-6; TRBD1 might be the D (5 bases). The germline V and J ends were trimmed by 2 bases and 0 bases, with 12 bases remaining between them. CDR3 length: 17 amino acids. The germline V gene encodes CDR1 SGHRS and CDR2 YFSETQ. The CDR3 spells CASSFGAPSSGANVLTF. The CDR3 nucleotides read TGCGCCAGCAGCTTTGGGGCACCTAGCTCTGGGGCCAACGTCCTGACTTTC.

The table lists this clonotype with many counts. The genes are TRBV5-5 and TRBJ1-2, with 12 bases fitting TRBD1. The ends lost 3 bases at V and 2 bases at J; junction bases unmatched: 8. The CDR3 runs 17 residues. The germline V gene has CDR1 SGHKS and CDR2 YYEKEE (reference sequence). The DNA of the CDR3 is TGTGCCAGCAGCTCACCGGGACAGGGGGCCCTAAACTATGGCTACACCTTC. Protein sequence: CASSSPGQGALNYGYTF.

The chain has TRBV6-6 and TRBJ1-5; possibly TRBD1 for D (5 bases). This CDR3 is 13 amino acids long. Trimming pared 7 bases from V and 6 bases from J, leaving 13 bases between. Germline V gene sequence: CDR1 MNHNY, CDR2 SVGAGI (reference sequence). In DNA, the CDR3 is TGTGCCAGCACCCCCCCAGGGAGTCAGCCCCAGCATTTT. Its translation is CASTPPGSQPQHF.

This chain links TRBV6-1 with TRBJ1-1; D possibly corresponds to TRBD1 (5 bases). Germline-derived CDR1 and CDR2 are MNHNS and SASEGT. V was cut by 4 bases and J by 4 bases, with 13 bases left in between. The CDR3 is 14 amino acids. CDR3 nucleotides: TGTGCCAGCAGTGGTGGGGGGACGGGCACTGAAGCTTTCTTT. Protein: CASSGGGTGTEAFF.

This clonotype has only a few counts. This chain joins TRBV7-8 and TRBJ1-5, with D hard to call. V dropped 1 base and J dropped 0 bases, with 7 bases sitting between them. This CDR3 contains 15 residues. Germline V CDR1 and CDR2: SGHVS, FQNEAQ. CDR3 sequence reads: CASSLGRLSNQPQHF. CDR3 sequence (DNA): TGTGCCAGCAGCTTAGGGAGACTTAGCAATCAGCCCCAGCATTTT.

The gene calls are TRBV6-1 and TRBJ2-3; the D is unclear. V dropped 7 bases and J dropped 0 bases, with 11 bases sitting between them. Germline V gene lookup returns CDR1 MNHNS and CDR2 SASEGT. This CDR3 is built from 14 residues. Here the CDR3 reads CASTQDGSTDTQYF. CDR3 DNA sequence: TGTGCCAGCACCCAGGATGGGAGCACAGATACGCAGTATTTT.

In this sample, this clonotype turned up a few times. V is TRBV20-1 and J is TRBJ2-3, with D perhaps matching TRBD2 (5 bases). V shed 6 bases and J shed 1 base, with 11 bases lying between them. This CDR3 comprises 13 residues. Germline CDR1 and CDR2: DFQATT and SNEGSKA (reference sequence). The chain's CDR3 is CSATRTGTDTQYF. The CDR3 coding sequence is TGCAGTGCCACTAGGACTGGCACAGATACGCAGTATTTT.

In nucleotides, the CDR3 is TGTGCCAGCAGCTTAGCGGGGGTCCGGGACATCGCGGCCTCTGGGGCCAACGTCCTGACTTTC. It codes for CASSLAGVRDIAASGANVLTF. This chain uses TRBV7-6 with TRBJ2-6; TRBD1 might be the D (6 bases). With 0 bases removed from V and 0 bases from J, the gap between germline ends came to 21 bases. Germline lookup yields CDR1 SGHVS and CDR2 FNYEAQ. The CDR3 is 21 residues long. The whole variable domain, remainder taken from reference TRBV7-6 and TRBJ2-6, is GAGVSQSPRYKVTKRGQDVALRCDPISGHVSLYWYRQALGQGPEFLTYFNYEAQQDKSGLPNDRFSAERPEGSISTLTIQRTEQRDSAMYRCASSLAGVRDIAASGANVLTFGAGSRLTVL.

This clonotype was recorded a few times. The V call is TRBV6-5, the J call TRBJ1-2; maybe TRBD1 (5 bases). The CDR3 has 15 residues. From germline, CDR1 is MNHEY and CDR2 SVGAGI. V dropped 3 bases and J dropped 1 base, with 12 bases sitting between them. CDR3 loop: CASSYGAVHNYGYTF. The DNA for the CDR3 is TGTGCCAGCAGTTATGGGGCAGTACATAACTATGGCTACACCTTC.

For the CDR3, the DNA is TGCGCCAGCAGCCAAGATTGGACAGGCGGCACAGATACGCAGTATTTT. Its protein product is CASSQDWTGGTDTQYF. The V and J genes are TRBV4-3 and TRBJ2-3; 7 nucleotides match TRBD1. V lost 0 bases and J lost 1; bases outside the gene matches: 4. The germline V gene has CDR1 LGHNA and CDR2 YSLEER. CDR3 length: 16 residues.

In DNA form, the CDR3 reads TGTGCCAGCATTGGGACGGGGGCCGGCGAGCAGTACTTC. As protein: CASIGTGAGEQYF. The rearrangement uses TRBV25-1 and TRBJ2-7; D may correspond to TRBD1 or TRBD2 (6 bases each). This CDR3 comprises 13 residues. The V end lost 7 bases, the J end lost 6 bases, and 16 bases lay between the germline ends. Germline V lookup: CDR1 MGHDK, CDR2 SYGVNS.

J is TRBJ2-1 and V is TRBV9, with a possible D match to TRBD2 (5 bases). The CDR3 is made up of 15 amino acids. The germline CDR1 and CDR2 sequences are SGDLS and YYNGEE. V lost 0 bases and J 6 bases, leaving 13 bases between the germline ends. The CDR3 DNA is TGTGCCAGCAGCGTAGATCGGCGGGTGGGCAATGAGCAGTTCTTC. Protein sequence: CASSVDRRVGNEQFF.